This T cell receptor (beta chain) was retrieved from a study of hypomethylating agent response in myelodysplastic syndrome (TCRdb year 2021). Some background on the complete study: The hypomethylating agent given was azacitidine in about 70% of the 11 patients and decitabine in 3 of 11 patients. Response was defined as complete response or hematologic improvement, and any patient who met neither criterion was considered a non-responder. The most frequent mutation was TET2, found in about 45% of the 11 patients. Patients had a mean age of about 76 +/- 6.4 years, and a diploid cytogenetic profile was the most common. The cohort included several male and a couple of female myelodysplastic syndrome patients. Four or five patients did not respond, whereas about six responded with either complete response or hematologic improvement.

Comments on this clone: Its binding antigen is unknown. Per-base qualities were not stored, and no clone one base away is much larger.

Bulk bone marrow was analyzed, and T-cell subsets were not sorted. Bone marrow from 11 to 12 myelodysplastic syndrome patients was immunosequenced for TCR beta CDR3 regions before and after hypomethylating agent therapy. Each patient contributed a baseline bone marrow plus two to three bone marrows at different post-treatment timepoints for longitudinal repertoire tracking. Genomic DNA was isolated from whole bone marrow, and DNA quality was assessed with TapeStation, NanoDrop OneC and PicoGreen assays. Points the paper makes about the study in general: Healthy control donors were not age-matched to MDS patients, which could have impacted the MDS versus healthy comparison. Possible recognition of novel MDS antigens by the shared GLIPH2 clusters was not confirmed, and experimental validation of that possible recognition is needed. Novel clonotypes emerged more often in responders, while non-responders showed more contracted clonotypes after treatment. After hypomethylating agent treatment, no significant change in richness, rarefaction diversity or clonality was seen, either across all patients or within response groups. The cohort was small, with only around 10 patients analyzed.

The receptor library was made with the immunoSEQ multiplex PCR assay. Sequencing was run at survey resolution with two replicates of 200 ng each, for a total of about 400 ng of DNA per sample. The hsTCRB kit detected rearranged TCRB sequences in genomic DNA using multiplex PCR primers targeting V and J genes. In the first PCR, the CDR3 region was amplified for approximately 30 cycles with the QIAGEN Multiplex PCR Kit. A second PCR of around 8 cycles attached sample barcodes and Illumina adapters to each replicate. Quantification of the pooled libraries was done with a QuantStudio 6 and the KAPA library quantification kit. About 15 pM of pooled libraries were sequenced on an Illumina MiSeq with 156-cycle single-end reads and a 15-cycle index read. In the source study's methods: VDJdb annotation flagged under 2% of about 180,000 unique clonotypes as previously reported viral-epitope-specific. Raw reads were processed into normalized, annotated TCRB repertoires with the immunoSEQ Data Assistant and immunoSEQ Analyzer. Clonotypes were analyzed with BioAnalyzer and version 0.6.5 of the immunarch R package. Before richness was estimated, every repertoire was downsampled to the clone count of the smallest repertoire. Clonotypes were classified as expanded, contracted or novel by Fisher's exact tests, with novel defined as zero frequency before treatment. GLIPH2 clustered significantly changed CDR3 beta sequences using simulation_depth=1000 and kmer_min_depth=3, excluding CDR3s shorter than five residues. This immuneACCESS table, as held by TCRdb, lists in-frame sequences with V and J called but not all clones. Of the missing ones, under half trace to an unresolved V gene in checked studies; the others have no known cause. The DNA was the basis for D and trimming; V, J and clone size are from that table. In this sample the table shows approximately 4,500 clones, over 75% of which occur a single time. 6.5% to 8.5% of the sample goes to the ten largest clones.

Between the V and J ends, shortened by 3 bases and 6 bases respectively, the junction contains 25 bases. Counted from cysteine to phenylalanine, this CDR3 has 18 amino acids. Only the CDR3 DNA stays, 54 bases, in frame from base 1. As encoded in the germline V gene, CDR1 is SGHAT while CDR2 is FQNNGV. The clonotype comes from a human donor with myelodysplastic syndrome. The chain couples TRBV11-2 to TRBJ2-3; the D region possibly corresponds to TRBD1 (6 bases align). Sequencing used bone marrow, obtained before or after starting hypomethylating agent treatment for myelodysplastic syndrome (not recorded which). The nucleotide sequence is TGTGCCAGCAGCTTCTTAGTTAATACAGGGAGAGAGGGGGATACGCAGTATTTT. It specifies CASSFLVNTGREGDTQYF.